The 25 T cell receptor beta chains listed next were all sequenced from one sample in a study of neurological immune-mediated disorders. TCRdb itself ran the 5' RACE reads through MiXCR, one entry per CDR3 protein. The profile shows 50,000 to 65,000 distinct CDR3 sequences, more than 3% of them singletons. Material: PBMCs. The source of these receptors is a man in his thirties or forties with multiple sclerosis.

This clonotype has just a few counts. V usage is TRBV3-1 and J usage is TRBJ2-5; unclear D gene. This CDR3 spans 15 amino acids. V was trimmed by 0 bases and J by 1 base, leaving 9 bases between them. CDR1 LGHDT and CDR2 YNNKEL come from the germline V gene (reference sequence). The CDR3 DNA follows: TGTGCCAGCAGCCAAGATTATACGGTCCAAGAGACCCAGTACTTC. This gives the protein CASSQDYTVQETQYF.

This clonotype was observed at least ten times. This chain uses TRBV10-2 with TRBJ2-1, with TRBD2 matching over 16 bases. This CDR3 contains 17 residues. Germline V CDR1 and CDR2: WSHSY, SAAADI. Germline trimming cut 3 bases from V and 4 bases from J; bases unmatched to any gene: 3. As DNA, the CDR3 is TGCGCCAGCAGTGATGGGACTAGCGGGAGGGCTTACAATGAGCAGTTCTTC. Translation gives CASSDGTSGRAYNEQFF.

In this sample, this clonotype turned up many times. The chain links TRBV3-1 to TRBJ2-7; D is possibly TRBD1 (5 bases). V was clipped by 1 base and J by 2 bases, with 6 bases between them. The V gene's germline CDR1 is LGHDT and CDR2 YNNKEL (reference sequence). The CDR3 consists of 13 residues. CDR3 residues: CASSQATAYEQYF. In DNA, the CDR3 is TGTGCCAGCAGCCAAGCGACAGCCTACGAGCAGTACTTC.

This clonotype was recorded many times. The chain links TRBV12-3 or TRBV12-4 to TRBJ2-2; D tentatively fits TRBD1 or TRBD2 (5 bases each). Trimming shortened V by 6 bases and J by 5 bases, and 16 bases separated the two germline ends. The CDR3 is 15 amino acids. CDR3 DNA: TGTGCCAGCAGGCGAACCGGGGCCAAAACCGGGGAGCTGTTTTTT. Its translation is CASRRTGAKTGELFF.

This clonotype occurred many times. V usage is TRBV15 and J usage is TRBJ1-5; tentative D call: TRBD1 (5 bases). Germline V gives CDR1 LNHNV, CDR2 YYDKDF (reference sequence). The length of the CDR3 is 16 residues. With 1 base removed from V and 0 bases from J, the gap between germline ends came to 10 bases. The CDR3 DNA reads as TGTGCCACCAGCAGAGGAGGACACCCTAGCAATCAGCCCCAGCATTTT. Translated: CATSRGGHPSNQPQHF.

This clonotype came up many times. J is TRBJ2-7 and V is TRBV4-1, with 9 nucleotides matching TRBD2. The germline V gene has CDR1 MGHRA and CDR2 YSYEKL. V lost 3 bases to trimming and J lost 1 base; unmatched junction nucleotides: 4. The length of the CDR3 is 15 residues. The chain's CDR3 is CASSQPAGGSYEQYF. The CDR3 nucleotides read TGCGCCAGCAGCCAGCCAGCGGGGGGATCCTACGAGCAGTACTTC.

Ten or more counts support this clonotype. The rearrangement links TRBV9 to TRBJ2-1; TRBD2 might be the D (5 bases). Trimming pared 0 bases from V and 2 bases from J, leaving 15 bases between. CDR1 is SGDLS and CDR2 is YYNGEE in the germline V gene. The CDR3 extends over 17 amino acids. CDR3: CASSVAIGGRTYNEQFF. The DNA for the CDR3 is TGTGCCAGCAGCGTAGCTATAGGCGGGCGCACCTACAATGAGCAGTTCTTC.

This clonotype was observed a handful of times. Just one base apart from a much larger clone, this may be a read error. The chain combines TRBV7-2 with TRBJ1-1, with unresolved D. The CDR3 contains 11 residues. CDR1 SGHTA and CDR2 FQGNSA come from the germline V gene. V shed 6 bases and J shed 5 bases, with 7 bases lying between them. The CDR3 loop reads CASRLFTEAFF. The CDR3 DNA sequence: TGTGCCAGCAGATTATTTACTGAAGCTTTCTTT.

This clonotype was detected many times. The chain carries TRBV5-5 and TRBJ2-1; 8 bases agree with TRBD2. V trimming: 5 bases; J trimming: 2 bases; junction bases outside the gene matches: 6. There are 15 residues in the CDR3. The germline gives CDR1 SGHKS, CDR2 YYEKEE (reference sequence). CDR3 in amino acids: CASSSSGSAYNEQFF. DNA of the CDR3: TGTGCCAGCAGTTCAAGCGGGAGTGCCTACAATGAGCAGTTCTTC.

The sample holds many counts of this clonotype. V is TRBV11-3 and J is TRBJ2-1; TRBD1 matches 10 bases. Germline V gene sequence: CDR1 SGHNT, CDR2 YENEEA. The CDR3 has 14 residues. V shed 5 bases, J shed 10 bases, and the junction held 8 bases outside the gene matches. The CDR3 nucleotides are TGTGCCAGCAGCCCGAGGACAGGGGGGCTAGAGCAGTTCTTC. As protein: CASSPRTGGLEQFF.

This clonotype was seen many times. The chain recombines TRBV5-6 with TRBJ1-2, with D possibly TRBD1 on 5 matching bases. CDR1 and CDR2 (germline): SGHDT, YYEEEE. V shed 2 bases and J shed 4 bases, with 12 bases lying between them. There are 14 residues in the CDR3. CDR3 sequence (DNA): TGTGCCAGCAGCTTTTTTAGGGGCCCCTATGGCTACACCTTC. This sequence encodes CASSFFRGPYGYTF.

This clonotype occurred many times. The chain couples TRBV12-3 or TRBV12-4 to TRBJ1-1, with 7 bases matching TRBD1. Unmatched junction bases numbered 9, after V lost 6 bases and J lost 8 bases. This CDR3 comprises 13 residues. CDR3 protein: CASRLNRDSEAFF. For the CDR3, the DNA is TGTGCCAGCAGACTCAACCGGGACAGCGAAGCTTTCTTT.

This clonotype was observed at least ten times. This chain joins TRBV20-1 and TRBJ2-2, with TRBD2 identical over 15 bases. V was clipped by 6 bases and J by 2 bases; unmatched bases: 7. Germline V gene sequence: CDR1 DFQATT, CDR2 SNEGSKA (reference sequence). The CDR3 covers 17 residues. The CDR3 nucleotides are TGCAGTGCCACTACGGGACTAGCGGGGGGTAACACCGGGGAGCTGTTTTTT. Its protein product is CSATTGLAGGNTGELFF.

This clonotype has a count of ten or more. The V call is TRBV20-1, the J call TRBJ2-5; 12 bases map to TRBD1. The CDR3 covers 14 residues. CDR1 is DFQATT and CDR2 is SNEGSKA in the germline V gene (reference sequence). Trimming removed 5 bases from V and 4 bases from J; junction bases left unmatched: 5. The CDR3 DNA reads TGCAGTGCTGGGGACAGGGGGCTAATAGAGACCCAGTACTTC. It specifies CSAGDRGLIETQYF.

This clonotype was detected many times. This chain uses TRBV5-1 with TRBJ2-1; a possible D gene is TRBD2 (7 bases). The CDR3 extends over 15 amino acids. Germline CDR1 is SGHRS and CDR2 is YFSETQ. V dropped 1 base and J dropped 8 bases, with 16 bases sitting between them. The CDR3 DNA reads as TGCGCCAGCAGCTTGACGGGGGGCCCGGGGGATGAGCAGTTCTTC. This encodes CASSLTGGPGDEQFF.

At least ten counts were recorded for this clonotype. V is TRBV29-1 and J is TRBJ2-7; TRBD1 aligns across 9 bases. Trimming removed 4 bases from V and 4 bases from J; junction bases left unmatched: 8. The V gene's germline CDR1 is SQVTM and CDR2 ANQGSEA. CDR3 length: 14 residues. This CDR3 is CSVADRGGPYEQYF. In nucleotides, the CDR3 is TGCAGCGTTGCAGACAGGGGGGGTCCTTACGAGCAGTACTTC.

This clonotype was detected many times. The rearrangement joins TRBV5-1 to TRBJ1-2, with D maybe TRBD1 (5 bases). The CDR3 contains 14 residues. V lost 2 bases and J 3 bases, leaving 11 bases between the germline ends. Germline V CDR1 and CDR2: SGHRS, YFSETQ. The CDR3 region is CASSFREGYYGYTF. The CDR3 DNA reads TGCGCCAGCAGCTTTCGAGAGGGGTACTATGGCTACACCTTC.

This clonotype was seen ten or more times. The chain joins TRBV20-1 to TRBJ1-2; D unresolved. The CDR3 is made up of 13 amino acids. Trimming pared 1 base from V and 1 base from J, leaving 7 bases between. Per the germline V gene, CDR1 is DFQATT and CDR2 is SNEGSKA (reference sequence). The CDR3 here is CSARGQNNYGYTF. The CDR3 DNA reads TGCAGTGCTAGAGGGCAGAATAACTATGGCTACACCTTC.

In its sample, this clonotype was seen many times. This chain connects TRBV29-1 to TRBJ2-1; maybe TRBD2 (6 bases). V lost 7 bases, J lost 7 bases, and 8 bases lay in between. The CDR3 has 10 amino acids. Germline values: CDR1 SQVTM, CDR2 ANQGSEA. The chain's CDR3 is CSGRGNEQFF. The CDR3 DNA is TGCAGCGGGAGGGGAAATGAGCAGTTCTTC.

This clonotype appeared many times. The chain combines TRBV7-2 with TRBJ2-1; the D gene could be TRBD1 or TRBD2 (5 bases each). The length of the CDR3 is 17 residues. The germline V gene has CDR1 SGHTA and CDR2 FQGNSA. With 2 bases removed from V and 9 bases from J, the gap between germline ends came to 23 bases. CDR3 nucleotide sequence: TGTGCCAGCAGCTTATTTGTCGGGGACCTATTCCCAACTGAGCAGTTCTTC. Its protein is CASSLFVGDLFPTEQFF. Using reference TRBV7-2 and TRBJ2-1 for the parts outside the CDR3, the full variable domain is GAGVSQSPSNKVTEKGKDVELRCDPISGHTALYWYRQSLGQGLEFLIYFQGNSAPDKSGLPSDRFSAERTGGSVSTLTIQRTQQEDSAVYLCASSLFVGDLFPTEQFFGPGTRLTVL.

The rearrangement uses TRBV5-1 and TRBJ1-2; TRBD1 might be the D (5 bases). There are 13 residues in the CDR3. Germline V gene sequence: CDR1 SGHRS, CDR2 YFSETQ. Trimming shortened V by 5 bases and J by 4 bases, and 12 bases separated the two germline ends. CDR3 protein: CASRLGGSYGYTF. In DNA, the CDR3 is TGCGCCAGCAGGCTCGGGGGTTCCTATGGCTACACCTTC.

This clonotype was detected many times. The chain uses TRBV9 and TRBJ1-2; weak D call: TRBD1 (5 bases). Germline CDR1 reads SGDLS; CDR2 reads YYNGEE. V was clipped by 5 bases and J by 4 bases, with 18 bases between them. The CDR3 sequence is 15 residues long. CDR3 sequence: CASSDTGAASYGYTF. Here the CDR3 DNA reads TGTGCCAGCAGTGATACTGGGGCTGCCAGCTATGGCTACACCTTC.

This clonotype was counted at least ten times. The chain is built from TRBV7-9 and TRBJ2-5, with no clear D. CDR1 SEHNR and CDR2 FQNEAQ come from the germline V gene (reference sequence). CDR3 length: 12 residues. Deletions cut 1 base from V and 10 bases from J, with 10 bases between. CDR3 sequence: CASSLGPVGQYF. The CDR3 nucleotides read TGTGCCAGCAGCTTAGGCCCAGTGGGCCAGTACTTC.

Many counts were recorded for this clonotype. The V and J genes are TRBV14 and TRBJ2-2, with a possible D match to TRBD1 (5 bases). There are 16 residues in the CDR3. Germline CDR1 is SGHDN and CDR2 is FVKESK. V was clipped by 0 bases and J by 5 bases, with 13 bases between them. CDR3 DNA: TGTGCCAGCAGCCAAGATATGATAGGGGTGACCGGGGAGCTGTTTTTT. Amino acid sequence: CASSQDMIGVTGELFF.

This clonotype was recorded many times. The J gene is TRBJ2-3, the V gene TRBV24-1; D uncertain. The CDR3 runs 11 residues. Deletions cut 6 bases from V and 2 bases from J, with 2 bases between. CDR1 is KGHDR, CDR2 SFDVKD, per germline. DNA for the CDR3: TGTGCCACCAGTCACACAGATACGCAGTATTTT. The encoded protein is CATSHTDTQYF.